This TCR beta chain was captured by sequencing in a study of Ad26.COV2.S vaccination and SARS-CoV-2 variants. Study as a whole: As a participant in COV1001, the donor was in the Ad26.COV2.S trial arm. Findings and caveats of the study: There was reportedly substantial breadth in spike-specific CD8+ and CD4+ T cell responses after vaccination.

Sequenced by immunoSEQ multiplex PCR; TCRdb stores in-frame clones only, minus some. The profile covers about 350,000 clones, with around 88% appearing a single time and roughly 10% taken by the ten largest. The treatment: roughly 18 received Ad26.COV2.S at low or high dose, single or two shots; roughly five received placebo; per-sample allocation not given. Repertoires come from day 63 after the first vaccine or placebo injection. In germline, CDR1 is LNHDA, CDR2 SQIVND (reference sequence). CDR3 size: 14 residues. Trimming left V 6 bases short and J 4 bases short, with 15 bases between. Comments on this clone: Its matching antigen is unknown.

This sample comprised peripheral blood, obtained in a trial of Ad26.COV2.S vaccine versus placebo. The chain employs TRBV19 and TRBJ1-2, with no clear D. The sequence was collected from a person between 18 and 65 years old who received the Ad26.COV2.S COVID-19 vaccine or a placebo. CDR3 in DNA: TGTGCCAGTAGCCCTCAAATCAGCTCCTATGGCTACACCTTC. Translation: CASSPQISSYGYTF.